This is a list of T cell receptor beta chains from one sample in a study of blood T cell repertoires in COVID-19. The repertoire was sequenced with immunoSEQ multiplex PCR; TCRdb's copy has only in-frame clones and lacks some. Found here are about 160,000 clones, about 86% of them singletons; the top ten hold around 7%. Sequencing used PBMCs or T cells enriched from blood (not recorded which). The receptors stem from a man between 45 and 60 years old who had recovered from COVID-19. Each CDR3 is given with its conserved first and last residue. A D gene is named only where the DNA matches it firmly. Only some rows state a clone size, as once, few, many or a class for expanded clones.

V: TRBV5-1
D: TRBD2
J: TRBJ2-5
size: .
DNA: TGCGCCAGCAGTTCCGGACTAGCGTTAGAGACCCAGTACTTC
CDR3: CASSSGLALETQYF

V: TRBV2
D: TRBD1
J: TRBJ2-5
size: .
DNA: TGTGCCAGCAGTGATTTTCAGGGGGTAAAAGAGACCCAGTACTTC
CDR3: CASSDFQGVKETQYF

V: TRBV5-5
D: .
J: TRBJ1-3
size: .
DNA: TGTGCCAGCAGCTTGGGCTCGGTCTACTCTGGAAACACCATATATTTT
CDR3: CASSLGSVYSGNTIYF

V: TRBV21-1
D: .
J: TRBJ1-2
size: .
DNA: TGTGCCAGCAGCAAAGTAAACAGGGGATCTGTCTACACCTTC
CDR3: CASSKVNRGSVYTF

V: TRBV10-3
D: .
J: TRBJ1-1
size: .
DNA: TGTGCCATCAGTGTCTTGGGGGGAGAGGGTGGAGGTGAAGCTTTCTTT
CDR3: CAISVLGGEGGGEAFF

V: TRBV5-5
D: .
J: TRBJ2-7
size: .
DNA: TGTGCCAGCAGATTAACAGGGAACTCCTACGAGCAGTACTTC
CDR3: CASRLTGNSYEQYF

V: TRBV12-2
D: .
J: TRBJ1-2
size: .
DNA: TGTGCAAGTCGCCAACCAACAGGCTGCTATGGCTACACCTTC
CDR3: CASRQPTGCYGYTF

V: TRBV6-5
D: TRBD1
J: TRBJ1-1
size: .
DNA: TGTGCCAGCAGTCCCTCCAGGACAGGGAACACTGAAGCTTTCTTT
CDR3: CASSPSRTGNTEAFF

V: TRBV6-5
D: .
J: TRBJ1-5
size: .
DNA: TGTGCCAGCACCGGGAGTAGCAATCAGCCCCAGCATTTT
CDR3: CASTGSSNQPQHF

V: TRBV11-2
D: .
J: TRBJ2-2
size: few
DNA: TGTGCCAGCCGTCGGGGGACCGGGGAGCTGTTTTTT
CDR3: CASRRGTGELFF

V: TRBV14
D: .
J: TRBJ2-4
size: .
DNA: TGTGCCAGCAGCCCTCAGACTAGCAAGGGGGGCAAAAACATTCAGTACTTC
CDR3: CASSPQTSKGGKNIQYF

V: TRBV10-3
D: .
J: TRBJ1-5
size: .
DNA: TGTGCCATCAGTGAGGAGGGTGGCAATCAGCCCCAGCATTTT
CDR3: CAISEEGGNQPQHF

V: TRBV7-6
D: .
J: TRBJ1-2
size: .
DNA: TGTGCCAGCAGCAGAACAGGGTCCTACGGCTACACCTTC
CDR3: CASSRTGSYGYTF

V: TRBV5-4
D: TRBD1
J: TRBJ2-1
size: .
DNA: TGTGCCAGCAGCTTGGGCGGACAGGGGTCCAATGAGCAGTTCTTC
CDR3: CASSLGGQGSNEQFF

V: TRBV28
D: TRBD1
J: TRBJ1-6
size: .
DNA: TGTGCCAGCGCGGGACAGGGTAATTCACCCCTCCACTTT
CDR3: CASAGQGNSPLHF

V: TRBV19
D: .
J: TRBJ1-5
size: .
DNA: TGTGCCAGTAGTATCCGTGTCGGGGGAGGCAATCAGCCCCAGCATTTT
CDR3: CASSIRVGGGNQPQHF

V: TRBV12-3/TRBV12-4
D: .
J: TRBJ1-5
size: .
DNA: TGTGCCAGCAGTTTTGCAGACAATCAGCCCCAGCATTTT
CDR3: CASSFADNQPQHF

V: TRBV12-5
D: TRBD1
J: TRBJ2-3
size: few
DNA: TGTGCTAGTGGTTTGAAACCGGGACAGGGTTACTTGGATACGCAGTATTTT
CDR3: CASGLKPGQGYLDTQYF

V: TRBV5-4
D: .
J: TRBJ1-4
size: .
DNA: TGTGCCAGCAGCTTGGGAGGTCTGACTAATGAAAAACTGTTTTTT
CDR3: CASSLGGLTNEKLFF

V: TRBV29-1
D: .
J: TRBJ1-1
size: few
DNA: TGCAGCGTTGTAGGGCAGGGTGGGGCTGAAGCTTTCTTT
CDR3: CSVVGQGGAEAFF

V: TRBV19
D: TRBD1
J: TRBJ1-3
size: .
DNA: TGTGCCAGTAGTCCGACGGGACAGGGAAATGGAAACACCATATATTTT
CDR3: CASSPTGQGNGNTIYF

V: TRBV10-3
D: TRBD1
J: TRBJ2-6
size: .
DNA: TGTGCCATCAGCGAAGGGACAGTTGGGGCCAACGTCCTGACTTTC
CDR3: CAISEGTVGANVLTF

V: TRBV6-4
D: TRBD2
J: TRBJ2-7
size: .
DNA: TGTGCCAGCAGTGCCAGCGGGGGGGCCGACGAGCAGTACTTC
CDR3: CASSASGGADEQYF